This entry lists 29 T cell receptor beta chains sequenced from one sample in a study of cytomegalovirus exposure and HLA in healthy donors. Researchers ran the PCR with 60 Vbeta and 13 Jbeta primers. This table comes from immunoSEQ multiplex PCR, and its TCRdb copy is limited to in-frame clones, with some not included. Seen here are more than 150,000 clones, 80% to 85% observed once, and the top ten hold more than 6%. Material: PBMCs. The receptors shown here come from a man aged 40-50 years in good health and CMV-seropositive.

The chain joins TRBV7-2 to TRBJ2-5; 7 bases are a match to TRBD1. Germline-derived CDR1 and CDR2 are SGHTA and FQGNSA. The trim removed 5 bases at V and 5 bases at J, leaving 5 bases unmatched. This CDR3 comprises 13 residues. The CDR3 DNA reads TGTGCCAGCAGCGGGGACAGTGCCGAGACCCAGTACTTC. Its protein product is CASSGDSAETQYF.

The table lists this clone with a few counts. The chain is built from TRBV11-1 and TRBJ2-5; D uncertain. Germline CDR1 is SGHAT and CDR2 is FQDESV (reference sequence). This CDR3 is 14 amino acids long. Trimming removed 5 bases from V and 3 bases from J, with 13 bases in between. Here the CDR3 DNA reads TGTGCCAGCAGCAAAGACGAGGTGGAAGAGACCCAGTACTTC. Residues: CASSKDEVEETQYF.

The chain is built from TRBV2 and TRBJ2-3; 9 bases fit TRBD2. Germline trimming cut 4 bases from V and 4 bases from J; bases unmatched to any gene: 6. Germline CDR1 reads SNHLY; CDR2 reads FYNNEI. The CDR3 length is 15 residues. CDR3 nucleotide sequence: TGTGCCAGCAGTGGGCGGGGGGGGCGTGCAGATACGCAGTATTTT. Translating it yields CASSGRGGRADTQYF.

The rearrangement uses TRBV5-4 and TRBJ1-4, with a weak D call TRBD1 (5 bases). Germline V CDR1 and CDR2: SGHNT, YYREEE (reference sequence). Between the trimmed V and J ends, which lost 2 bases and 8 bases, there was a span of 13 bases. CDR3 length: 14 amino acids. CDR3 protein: CASSFGGRNEKLFF. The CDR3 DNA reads TGTGCCAGCAGCTTTGGGGGGAGGAACGAAAAACTGTTTTTT.

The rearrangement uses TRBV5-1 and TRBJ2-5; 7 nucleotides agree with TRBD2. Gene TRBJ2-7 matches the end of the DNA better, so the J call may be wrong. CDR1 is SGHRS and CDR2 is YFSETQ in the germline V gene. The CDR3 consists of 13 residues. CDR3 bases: TGCGCCAGCAGCGGGAGGGGTTATTACGAGCAGTACTTC. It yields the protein CASSGRGYYEQYF.

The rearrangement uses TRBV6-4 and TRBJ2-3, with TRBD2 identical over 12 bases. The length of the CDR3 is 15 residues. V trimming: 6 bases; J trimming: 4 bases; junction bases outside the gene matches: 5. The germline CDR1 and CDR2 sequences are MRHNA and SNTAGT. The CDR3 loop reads CASRPSGGAPDTQYF. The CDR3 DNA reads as TGTGCCAGCAGACCTAGCGGGGGGGCCCCAGATACGCAGTATTTT.

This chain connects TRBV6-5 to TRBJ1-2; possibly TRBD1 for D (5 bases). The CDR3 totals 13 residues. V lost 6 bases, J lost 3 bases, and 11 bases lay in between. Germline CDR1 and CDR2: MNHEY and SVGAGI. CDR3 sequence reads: CASSRGKDYGYTF. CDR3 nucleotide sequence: TGTGCCAGCAGCCGGGGGAAGGACTATGGCTACACCTTC.

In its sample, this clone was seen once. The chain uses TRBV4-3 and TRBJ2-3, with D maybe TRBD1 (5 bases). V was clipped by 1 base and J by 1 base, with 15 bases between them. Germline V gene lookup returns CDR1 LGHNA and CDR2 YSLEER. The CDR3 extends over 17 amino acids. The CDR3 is CASSQGLGAPRTDTQYF. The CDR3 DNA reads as TGCGCCAGCAGCCAAGGTCTAGGGGCGCCGCGCACAGATACGCAGTATTTT.

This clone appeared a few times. In DNA form, the CDR3 reads TGTGCCAGCAGCTTATACGGGGGTGAAGAGACCCAGTACTTC. It translates to CASSLYGGEETQYF. J is TRBJ2-5 and V is TRBV13, with TRBD2 as a possible D gene (6 bases). Trimming removed 2 bases at V and 3 bases at J, with 10 bases between. Germline-derived CDR1 and CDR2 are PRHDT and FYEKMQ (reference sequence). The CDR3 sequence is 14 residues long.

Here the CDR3 DNA reads TGTGCCAGCAGTGTATATGGGACAGGGAGTCTGGGTAGGCCTAATTCACCCCTCCACTTT. Protein: CASSVYGTGSLGRPNSPLHF. The V call is TRBV28, the J call TRBJ1-6, with 9 positions matching TRBD1. The CDR3 length is 20 residues. Per germline, CDR1 MDHEN and CDR2 SYDVKM. V was clipped by 5 bases and J by 6 bases; unmatched bases: 20.

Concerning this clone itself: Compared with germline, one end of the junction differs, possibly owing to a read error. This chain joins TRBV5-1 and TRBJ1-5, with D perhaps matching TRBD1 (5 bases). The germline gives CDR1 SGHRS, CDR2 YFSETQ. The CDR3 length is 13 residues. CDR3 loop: CASSLGQNQPQHF. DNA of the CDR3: TGCGCCAGCAGCTTGGGACAGAATCAGCCTCAGCATTTT.

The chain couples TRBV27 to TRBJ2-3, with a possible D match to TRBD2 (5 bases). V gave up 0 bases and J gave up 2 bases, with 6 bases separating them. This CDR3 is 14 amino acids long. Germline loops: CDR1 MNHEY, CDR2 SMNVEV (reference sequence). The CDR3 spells CASSLSRVTDTQYF. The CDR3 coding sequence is TGTGCCAGCAGTTTATCGCGGGTCACAGATACGCAGTATTTT.

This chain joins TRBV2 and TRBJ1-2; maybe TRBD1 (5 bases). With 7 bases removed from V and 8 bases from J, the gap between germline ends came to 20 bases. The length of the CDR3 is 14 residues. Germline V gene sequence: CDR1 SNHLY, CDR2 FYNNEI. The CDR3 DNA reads TGTGCCAGCACCCCGGGACTGGATCTGAGGGGCTACACCTTC. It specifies CASTPGLDLRGYTF.

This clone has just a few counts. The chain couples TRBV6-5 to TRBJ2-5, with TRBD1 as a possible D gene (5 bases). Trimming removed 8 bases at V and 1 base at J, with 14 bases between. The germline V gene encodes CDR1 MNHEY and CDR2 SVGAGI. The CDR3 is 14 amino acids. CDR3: CASGTDTFQETQYF. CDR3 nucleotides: TGTGCCAGCGGAACGGACACCTTCCAAGAGACCCAGTACTTC.

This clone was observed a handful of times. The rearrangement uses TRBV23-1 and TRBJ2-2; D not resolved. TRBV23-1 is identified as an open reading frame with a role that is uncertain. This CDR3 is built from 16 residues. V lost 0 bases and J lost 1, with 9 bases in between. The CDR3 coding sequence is TGCGCCAGCAGTCAATCCACGGCGGTGAACACCGGGGAGCTGTTTTTT. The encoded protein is CASSQSTAVNTGELFF.

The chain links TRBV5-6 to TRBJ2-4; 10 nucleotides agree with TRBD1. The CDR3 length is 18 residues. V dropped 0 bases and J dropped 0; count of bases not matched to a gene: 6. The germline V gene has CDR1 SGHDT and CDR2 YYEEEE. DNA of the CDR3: TGTGCCAGCAGCTTGGCCGCGGGACAGGGGTTAGCCAAAAACATTCAGTACTTC. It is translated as CASSLAAGQGLAKNIQYF.

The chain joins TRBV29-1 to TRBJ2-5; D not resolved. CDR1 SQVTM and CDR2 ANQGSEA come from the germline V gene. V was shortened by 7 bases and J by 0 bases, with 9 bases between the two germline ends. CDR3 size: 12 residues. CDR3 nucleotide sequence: TGCAGCGCTCTGACATACCAAGAGACCCAGTACTTC. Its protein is CSALTYQETQYF.

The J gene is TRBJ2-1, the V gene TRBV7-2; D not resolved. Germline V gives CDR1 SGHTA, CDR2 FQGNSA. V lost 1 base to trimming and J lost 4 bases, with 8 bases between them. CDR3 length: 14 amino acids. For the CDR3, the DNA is TGTGCCAGCAGCTTAGGGCGGATTTACAATGAGCAGTTCTTC. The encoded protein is CASSLGRIYNEQFF.

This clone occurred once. The CDR3 loop reads CASSLEVRGSFDEQYF. The CDR3 nucleotides read TGTGCCAGCAGCTTAGAAGTCAGGGGTTCTTTCGACGAGCAGTACTTC. The rearrangement links TRBV7-9 to TRBJ2-7, with a tentative D call TRBD1 (6 bases). Between the trimmed V and J ends, which lost 1 base and 5 bases, there was a span of 18 bases. The germline gives CDR1 SEHNR, CDR2 FQNEAQ (reference sequence). The CDR3 is 16 residues long.

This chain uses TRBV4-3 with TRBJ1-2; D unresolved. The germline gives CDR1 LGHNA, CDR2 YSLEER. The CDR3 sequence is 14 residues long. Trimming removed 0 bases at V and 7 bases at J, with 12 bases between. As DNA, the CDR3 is TGCGCCAGCAGCCAAGACCCCGTAGAGAGTGGCTACACCTTC. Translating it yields CASSQDPVESGYTF.

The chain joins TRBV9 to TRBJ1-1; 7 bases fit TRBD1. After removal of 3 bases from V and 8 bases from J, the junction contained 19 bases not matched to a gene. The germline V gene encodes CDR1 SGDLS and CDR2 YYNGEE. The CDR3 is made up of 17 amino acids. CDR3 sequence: CASSGRGGGGAGVEAFF. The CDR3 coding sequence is TGTGCCAGCAGCGGTAGAGGAGGGGGCGGGGCCGGGGTGGAAGCTTTCTTT.

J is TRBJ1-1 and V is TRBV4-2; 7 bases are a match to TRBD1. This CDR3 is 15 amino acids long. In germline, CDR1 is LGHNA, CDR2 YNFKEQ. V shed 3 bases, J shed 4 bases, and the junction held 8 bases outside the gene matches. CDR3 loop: CASSQTSSGGTEAFF. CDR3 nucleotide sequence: TGTGCCAGCAGCCAGACCAGTTCAGGGGGCACTGAAGCTTTCTTT.

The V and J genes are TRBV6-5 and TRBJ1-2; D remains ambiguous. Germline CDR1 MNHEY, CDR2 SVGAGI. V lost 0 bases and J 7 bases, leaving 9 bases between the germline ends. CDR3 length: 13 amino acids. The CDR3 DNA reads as TGTGCCAGCAGTTACTCAGACACAAGTGGCTACACCTTC. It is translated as CASSYSDTSGYTF.

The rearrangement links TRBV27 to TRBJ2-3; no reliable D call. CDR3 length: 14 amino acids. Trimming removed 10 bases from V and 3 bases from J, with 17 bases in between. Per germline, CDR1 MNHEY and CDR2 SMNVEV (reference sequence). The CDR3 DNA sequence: TGTGCCACCCAGTCATGGGCCGTAACAGATACGCAGTATTTT. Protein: CATQSWAVTDTQYF.

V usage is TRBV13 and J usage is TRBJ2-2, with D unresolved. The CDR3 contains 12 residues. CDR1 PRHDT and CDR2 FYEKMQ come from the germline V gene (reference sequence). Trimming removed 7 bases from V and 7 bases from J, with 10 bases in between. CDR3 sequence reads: CASNHRNGELFF. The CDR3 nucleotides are TGTGCCAGCAACCACAGAAACGGGGAGCTGTTTTTT.

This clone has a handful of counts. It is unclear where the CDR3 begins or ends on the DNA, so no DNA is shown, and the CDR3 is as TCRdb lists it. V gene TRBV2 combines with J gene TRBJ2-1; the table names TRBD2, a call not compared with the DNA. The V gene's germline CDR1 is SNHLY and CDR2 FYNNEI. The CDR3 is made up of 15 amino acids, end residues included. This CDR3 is CATFGSRTSGNEQFF.

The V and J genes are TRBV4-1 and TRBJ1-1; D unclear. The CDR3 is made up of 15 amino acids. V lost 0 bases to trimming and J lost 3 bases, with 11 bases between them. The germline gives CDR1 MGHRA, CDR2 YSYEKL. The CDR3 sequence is CASSQDPGWDTEAFF. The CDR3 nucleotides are TGCGCCAGCAGCCAAGATCCGGGTTGGGACACTGAAGCTTTCTTT.

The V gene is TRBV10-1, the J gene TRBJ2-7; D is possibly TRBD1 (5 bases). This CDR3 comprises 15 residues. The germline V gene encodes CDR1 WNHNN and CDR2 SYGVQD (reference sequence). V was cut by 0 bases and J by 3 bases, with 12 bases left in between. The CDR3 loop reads CASSESGRGSYEQYF. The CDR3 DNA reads TGCGCCAGCAGTGAGTCGGGAAGGGGCAGCTACGAGCAGTACTTC.

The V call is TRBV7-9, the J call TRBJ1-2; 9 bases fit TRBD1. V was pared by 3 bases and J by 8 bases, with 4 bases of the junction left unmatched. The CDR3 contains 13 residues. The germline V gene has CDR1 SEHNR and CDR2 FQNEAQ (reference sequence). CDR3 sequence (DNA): TGTGCCAGCAGCTTCACAGGGGGCGAGGGCTACACCTTC. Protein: CASSFTGGEGYTF.